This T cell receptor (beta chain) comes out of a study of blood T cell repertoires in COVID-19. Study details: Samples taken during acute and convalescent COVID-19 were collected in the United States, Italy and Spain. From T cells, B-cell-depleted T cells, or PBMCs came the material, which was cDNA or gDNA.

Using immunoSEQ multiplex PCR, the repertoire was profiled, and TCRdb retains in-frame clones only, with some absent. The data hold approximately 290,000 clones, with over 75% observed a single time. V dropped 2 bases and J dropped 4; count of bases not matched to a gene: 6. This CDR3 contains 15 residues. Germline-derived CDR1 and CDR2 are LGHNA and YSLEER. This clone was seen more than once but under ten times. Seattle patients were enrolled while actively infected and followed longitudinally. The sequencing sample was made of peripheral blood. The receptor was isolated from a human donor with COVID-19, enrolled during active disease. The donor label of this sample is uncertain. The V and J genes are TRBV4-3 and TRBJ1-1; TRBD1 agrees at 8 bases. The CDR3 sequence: CASSQQDRGGTEAFF. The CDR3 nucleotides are TGCGCCAGCAGCCAACAAGACAGGGGAGGCACTGAAGCTTTCTTT.